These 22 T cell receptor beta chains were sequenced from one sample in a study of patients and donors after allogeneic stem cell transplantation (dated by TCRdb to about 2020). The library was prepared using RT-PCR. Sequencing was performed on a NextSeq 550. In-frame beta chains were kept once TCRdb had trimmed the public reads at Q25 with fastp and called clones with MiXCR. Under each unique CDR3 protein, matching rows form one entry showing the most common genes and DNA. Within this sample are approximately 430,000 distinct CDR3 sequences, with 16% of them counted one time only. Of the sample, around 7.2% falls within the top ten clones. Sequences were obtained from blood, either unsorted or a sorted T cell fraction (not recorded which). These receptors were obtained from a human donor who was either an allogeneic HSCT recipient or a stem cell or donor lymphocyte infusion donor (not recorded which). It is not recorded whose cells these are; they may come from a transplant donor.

As DNA, the CDR3 is TGTGCCAGCAGCCAGGGGGGGTCGAAAGAGACCCAGTACTTC. This translates into CASSQGGSKETQYF. V and J are TRBV7-9 and TRBJ2-5; the D gene could be TRBD1 or TRBD2 (7 bases each). V was trimmed by 5 bases and J by 3 bases, leaving 13 bases between them. Germline loops: CDR1 SEHNR, CDR2 FQNEAQ (reference sequence). The CDR3 length is 14 residues.

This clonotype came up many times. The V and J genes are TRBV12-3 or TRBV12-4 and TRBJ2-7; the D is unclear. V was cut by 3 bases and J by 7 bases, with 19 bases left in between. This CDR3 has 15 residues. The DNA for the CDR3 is TGTGCCAGCAGTTTTGAGAGTGGACGGGCTAGAGAGCAGTACTTC. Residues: CASSFESGRAREQYF.

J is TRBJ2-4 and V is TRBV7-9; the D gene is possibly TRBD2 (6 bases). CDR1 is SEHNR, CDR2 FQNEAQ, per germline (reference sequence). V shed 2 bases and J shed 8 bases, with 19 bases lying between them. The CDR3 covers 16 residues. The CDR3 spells CASSLRGGLAKDIQYF. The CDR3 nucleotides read TGTGCCAGCAGCTTAAGGGGCGGGCTAGCGAAGGACATTCAGTACTTC.

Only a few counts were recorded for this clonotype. This chain's CDR3 is CASSYYETGGSTGGYTF. The CDR3 DNA follows: TGTGCCAGCAGTTACTACGAGACAGGTGGCAGTACGGGGGGCTACACCTTC. The rearrangement joins TRBV6-5 to TRBJ1-2, with D tentatively TRBD1 (6 bases). Trimming took off 1 base at V and 8 bases at J, with 23 bases between the two ends. Germline assignment: CDR1 MNHEY and CDR2 SVGAGI. The CDR3 is 17 residues long.

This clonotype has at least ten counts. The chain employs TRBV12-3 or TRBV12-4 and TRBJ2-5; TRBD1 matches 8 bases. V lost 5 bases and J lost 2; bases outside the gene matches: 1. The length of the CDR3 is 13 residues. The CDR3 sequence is CASSRTGQETQYF. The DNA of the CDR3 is TGTGCCAGCAGTCGGACAGGGCAAGAGACCCAGTACTTC.

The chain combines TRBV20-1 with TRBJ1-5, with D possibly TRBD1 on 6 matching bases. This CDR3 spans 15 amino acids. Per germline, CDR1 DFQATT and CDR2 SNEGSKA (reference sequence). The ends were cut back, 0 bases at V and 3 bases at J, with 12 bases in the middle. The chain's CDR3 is CSARDLGTINQPQHF. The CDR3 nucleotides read TGCAGTGCTAGAGATCTGGGGACAATCAATCAGCCCCAGCATTTT.

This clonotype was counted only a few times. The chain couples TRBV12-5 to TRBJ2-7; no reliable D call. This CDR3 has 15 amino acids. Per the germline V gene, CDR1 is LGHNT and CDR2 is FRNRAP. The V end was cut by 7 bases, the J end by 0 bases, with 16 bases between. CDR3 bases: TGTGCTAGTGCCCCCAGATGTCCTATCTCCTACGAGCAGTACTTC. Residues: CASAPRCPISYEQYF.

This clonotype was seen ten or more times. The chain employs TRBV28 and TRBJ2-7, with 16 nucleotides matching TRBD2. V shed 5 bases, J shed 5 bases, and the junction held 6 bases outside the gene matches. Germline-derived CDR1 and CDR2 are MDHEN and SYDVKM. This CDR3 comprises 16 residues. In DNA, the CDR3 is TGTGCCAGCAGTCCTTTCGGGACTAGCGGGAGGGACGAGCAGTACTTC. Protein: CASSPFGTSGRDEQYF. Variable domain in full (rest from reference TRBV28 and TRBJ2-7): DVKVTQSSRYLVKRTGEKVFLECVQDMDHENMFWYRQDPGLGLRLIYFSYDVKMKEKGDIPEGYSVSREKKERFSLILESASTNQTSMYLCASSPFGTSGRDEQYFGPGTRLTVT.

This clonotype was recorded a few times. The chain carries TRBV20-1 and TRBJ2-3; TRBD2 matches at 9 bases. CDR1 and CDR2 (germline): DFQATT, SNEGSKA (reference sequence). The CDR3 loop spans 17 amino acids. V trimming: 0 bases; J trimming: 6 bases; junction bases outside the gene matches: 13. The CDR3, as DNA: TGCAGTGCTAGAGATCCAGCGGGGGGTCCGCCGGTGGATACGCAGTATTTT. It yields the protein CSARDPAGGPPVDTQYF.

The CDR3 region is CASSYSESDQPQHF. The CDR3 DNA is TGTGCCAGCAGTTACTCAGAAAGTGATCAGCCCCAGCATTTT. This sequence joins TRBV6-5 and TRBJ1-5, with D uncertain. This CDR3 region has 14 residues. Germline lookup yields CDR1 MNHEY and CDR2 SVGAGI. V shed 0 bases and J shed 5 bases, with 8 bases lying between them.

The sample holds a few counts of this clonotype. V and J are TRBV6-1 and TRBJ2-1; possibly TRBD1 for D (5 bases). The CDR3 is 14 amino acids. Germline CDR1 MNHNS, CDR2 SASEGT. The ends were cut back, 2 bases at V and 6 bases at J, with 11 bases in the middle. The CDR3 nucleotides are TGTGCCAGCAGTGAATTGGACAATCGCAATGAGCAGTTCTTC. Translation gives CASSELDNRNEQFF.

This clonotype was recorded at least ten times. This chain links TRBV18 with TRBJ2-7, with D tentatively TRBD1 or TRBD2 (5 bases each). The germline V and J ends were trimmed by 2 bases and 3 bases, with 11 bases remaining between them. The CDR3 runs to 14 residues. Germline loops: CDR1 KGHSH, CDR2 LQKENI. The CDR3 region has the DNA TGTGCCAGCTCACCAGTGAGGGGTGTCTACGAGCAGTACTTC. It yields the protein CASSPVRGVYEQYF.

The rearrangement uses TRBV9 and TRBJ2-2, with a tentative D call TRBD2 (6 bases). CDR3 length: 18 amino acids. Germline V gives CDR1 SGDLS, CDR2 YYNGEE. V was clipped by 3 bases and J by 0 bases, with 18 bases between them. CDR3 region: CASSAEGGRTPNTGELFF. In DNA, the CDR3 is TGTGCCAGCAGCGCCGAGGGTGGGAGGACCCCGAACACCGGGGAGCTGTTTTTT. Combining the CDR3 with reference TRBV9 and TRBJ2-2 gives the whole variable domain DSGVTQTPKHLITATGQRVTLRCSPRSGDLSVYWYQQSLDQGLQFLIQYYNGEERAKGNILERFSAQQFPDLHSELNLSSLELGDSALYFCASSAEGGRTPNTGELFFGEGSRLTVL.

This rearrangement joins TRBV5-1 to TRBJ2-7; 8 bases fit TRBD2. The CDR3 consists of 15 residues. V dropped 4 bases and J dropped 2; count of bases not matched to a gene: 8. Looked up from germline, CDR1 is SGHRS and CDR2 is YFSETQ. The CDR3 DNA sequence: TGCGCCAGCAGCGGACTAGCTGGGCCTCCCTACGAGCAGTACTTC. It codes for CASSGLAGPPYEQYF.

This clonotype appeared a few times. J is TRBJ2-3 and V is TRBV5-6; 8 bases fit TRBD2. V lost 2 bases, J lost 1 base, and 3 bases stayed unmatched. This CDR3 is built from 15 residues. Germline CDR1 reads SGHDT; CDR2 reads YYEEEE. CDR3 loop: CASSLSAGGTDTQYF. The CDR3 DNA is TGTGCCAGCAGCTTATCAGCGGGGGGCACAGATACGCAGTATTTT.

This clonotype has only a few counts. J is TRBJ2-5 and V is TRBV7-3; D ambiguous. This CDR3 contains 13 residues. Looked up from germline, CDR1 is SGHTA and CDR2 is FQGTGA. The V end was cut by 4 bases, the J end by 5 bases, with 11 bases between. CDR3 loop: CASSSRPGETQYF. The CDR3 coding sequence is TGTGCCAGCAGCTCAAGACCCGGGGAGACCCAGTACTTC.

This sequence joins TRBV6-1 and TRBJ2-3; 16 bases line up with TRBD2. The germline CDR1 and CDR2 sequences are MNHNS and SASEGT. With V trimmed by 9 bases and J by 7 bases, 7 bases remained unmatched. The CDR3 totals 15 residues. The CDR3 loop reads CARLGTSGGAHTQYF. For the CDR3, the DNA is TGTGCCAGATTAGGGACTAGCGGGGGGGCCCATACGCAGTATTTT.

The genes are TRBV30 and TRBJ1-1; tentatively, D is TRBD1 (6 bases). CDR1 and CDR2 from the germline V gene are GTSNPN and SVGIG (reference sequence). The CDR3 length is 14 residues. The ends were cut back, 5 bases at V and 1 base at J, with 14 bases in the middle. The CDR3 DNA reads TGTGCCTGGGAGAGGGGGGCTGGGAACACTGAAGCTTTCTTT. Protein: CAWERGAGNTEAFF.

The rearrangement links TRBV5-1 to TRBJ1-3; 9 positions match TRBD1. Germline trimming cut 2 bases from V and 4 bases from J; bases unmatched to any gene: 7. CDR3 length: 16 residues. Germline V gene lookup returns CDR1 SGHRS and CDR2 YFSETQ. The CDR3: CASSFGTGLQGNTIYF. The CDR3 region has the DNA TGCGCCAGCAGCTTCGGGACAGGGCTGCAAGGAAACACCATATATTTT.

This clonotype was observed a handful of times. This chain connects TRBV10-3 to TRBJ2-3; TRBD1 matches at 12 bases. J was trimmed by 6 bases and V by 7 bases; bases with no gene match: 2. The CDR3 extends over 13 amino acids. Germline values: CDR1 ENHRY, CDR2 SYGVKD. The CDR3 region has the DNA TGTGCCATCATAGGGACAGGGGGCGATACGCAGTATTTT. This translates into CAIIGTGGDTQYF.

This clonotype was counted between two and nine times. The CDR3: CASSMASTGDTQYF. The CDR3 DNA reads TGTGCCAGCAGCATGGCCTCCACCGGAGATACGCAGTATTTT. The chain is built from TRBV12-3 or TRBV12-4 and TRBJ2-3; D is uncertain. Trimming removed 6 bases from V and 5 bases from J, with 15 bases in between. CDR3 length: 14 amino acids.

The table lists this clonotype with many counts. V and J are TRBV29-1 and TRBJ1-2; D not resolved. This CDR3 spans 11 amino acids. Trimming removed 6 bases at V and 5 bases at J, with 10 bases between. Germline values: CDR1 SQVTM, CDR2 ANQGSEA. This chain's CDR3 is CSVVTSYGYTF. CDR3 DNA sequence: TGCAGCGTCGTCACATCTTATGGCTACACCTTC.